The clone carrying this T cell receptor beta chain was counted ten times or more. Its specificity is not known. This sample was included in a study of T-cell reconstitution after alpha-beta-depleted transplantation in children. There are 17 residues in the CDR3. Germline loops: CDR1 SGHRS, CDR2 YFSETQ. The V gene end was trimmed by 0 bases and the J gene end by 4 bases; junction bases not matched to a gene: 6. Unique molecular identifiers were used in preparing the TCRbeta library. TCRdb re-derived calls from the PCR reads in MiXCR, one entry per CDR3 protein. Here the sample spans fewer than 450,000 distinct CDR3 sequences, 15% to 20% being singletons. Study results and limitations: Newly made T cells mostly supplied T-cell counts and diversity one year after transplant. At day 60, the high TCRbeta diversity found in some patients originated from recipient T cells and thymic progenitors that had survived. About two months after transplant, alpha-beta T cells reportedly came from several hundred expanded graft clones.

The chain has TRBV5-1 and TRBJ2-2, with TRBD2 matching over 10 bases. The TCR sequence derives from a male patient under 10 years old who had a stem cell transplant for acute lymphoblastic leukemia, so the T cells may come from the graft donor. The sequenced sample was PBMCs, mostly from graft donor cells, obtained 360 days after TCRalphabeta/CD19-depleted stem cell transplant. The chain's CDR3 is CASSLGGLALITGELFF. In DNA form, the CDR3 reads TGCGCCAGCAGCTTGGGGGGACTAGCGCTAATCACCGGGGAGCTGTTTTTT. Supplemented by reference TRBV5-1 and TRBJ2-2, the full variable domain reads KAGVTQTPRYLIKTRGQQVTLSCSPISGHRSVSWYQQTPGQGLQFLFEYFSETQRNKGNFPGRFSGRQFSNSRSEMNVSTLELGDSALYLCASSLGGLALITGELFFGEGSRLTVL.